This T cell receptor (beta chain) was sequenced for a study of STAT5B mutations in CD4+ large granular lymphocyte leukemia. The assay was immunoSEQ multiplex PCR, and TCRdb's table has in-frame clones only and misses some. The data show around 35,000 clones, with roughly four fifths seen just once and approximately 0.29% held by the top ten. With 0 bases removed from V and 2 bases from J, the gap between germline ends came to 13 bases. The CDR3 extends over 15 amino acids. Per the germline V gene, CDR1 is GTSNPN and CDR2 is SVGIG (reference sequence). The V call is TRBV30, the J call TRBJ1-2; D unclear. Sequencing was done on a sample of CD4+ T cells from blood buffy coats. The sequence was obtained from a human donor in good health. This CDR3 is CAWSVQFGRNYGYTF. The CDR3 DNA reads TGTGCCTGGAGTGTACAATTCGGGCGGAACTATGGCTACACCTTC.